This T cell receptor beta chain is from a study of OX40 agonist ivuxolimab in advanced cancers. A note on this clone: Its antigen remains unidentified.

Only in-frame clones appear in the TCRdb table, and some are missing; sequencing was by immunoSEQ multiplex PCR. Among tens of thousands of clones listed, about 90% were seen once. The sampling schedule covered blood at baseline, cycle 4 day 1, and cycle 7 day 1. Study findings and constraints: Among expanded peripheral T cells, antigen specificity went undetermined.

The sequenced sample was CD4+ or CD8+ T cells sorted from blood, obtained in a trial of the OX40 agonist ivuxolimab. This receptor was identified in an adult with an advanced solid tumor such as melanoma, head and neck, liver or kidney cancer.

DNA for the CDR3: TGTGCCTGGAGTGCTTTTGACAGGGATGTTAAGTTCTTC. Protein: CAWSAFDRDVKFF. This chain links TRBV30 with TRBJ2-1, with 7 bases fitting TRBD1. This CDR3 comprises 13 residues. Germline values: CDR1 GTSNPN, CDR2 SVGIG (reference sequence). The J segment lost 14 bases and the V segment lost 1 base, leaving 11 bases of the junction unmatched.